The 13 T cell receptor beta chains below come from one sample, sequenced in a study of blood T cell repertoires in COVID-19. TCRdb's table, derived via immunoSEQ multiplex PCR, lists solely in-frame clones and lacks some. The sample consists of roughly 250,000 clones, over 70% of them appearing once. Specimen: peripheral blood. The receptors here all came from a man between 40 and 49 years old with active or convalescent COVID-19.

The chain is built from TRBV19 and TRBJ1-1; perhaps TRBD1 as D (6 bases). The CDR3 loop spans 12 amino acids. Germline V CDR1 and CDR2: LNHDA, SQIVND (reference sequence). V dropped 5 bases and J dropped 3 bases, with 7 bases sitting between them. The CDR3 here is CASSHRDTEAFF. Written as DNA, the CDR3 is TGTGCCAGTAGTCACAGGGACACTGAAGCTTTCTTT.

The V gene is TRBV18, the J gene TRBJ1-5, with D unclear. Germline lookup yields CDR1 KGHSH and CDR2 LQKENI. Trimming left V 5 bases short and J 0 bases short, with 11 bases between. The CDR3 loop spans 15 amino acids. Written as DNA, the CDR3 is TGTGCCAGCTCATCCTCCAGCGATAGCAATCAGCCCCAGCATTTT. It translates to CASSSSSDSNQPQHF.

The CDR3 nucleotides are TGTGCCAGCAGCCAAGGGGGCGGGAGGGCCCTCCGAGAGCAGTACTTC. This codes for CASSQGGGRALREQYF. The chain has TRBV3-1 (or the pseudogene TRBV3-2) and TRBJ2-7; 9 bases map to TRBD2. Trimming cost V 1 base and J 7 bases; bases outside gene matches: 11. The length of the CDR3 is 16 residues. Germline CDR1 and CDR2: LGHDT and YNNKEL (reference sequence).

This clone was picked up a small number of times. The genes are TRBV19 and TRBJ1-3; TRBD1 matches at 10 bases. CDR3 length: 16 residues. Per the germline V gene, CDR1 is LNHDA and CDR2 is SQIVND (reference sequence). J was trimmed by 2 bases and V by 5 bases; bases with no gene match: 6. The CDR3 nucleotides read TGTGCCAGTAGTCAAAAAGGACAGGGGGCTGGAAACACCATATATTTT. It specifies CASSQKGQGAGNTIYF.

This chain links TRBV10-1 with TRBJ2-1; 13 bases are shared with TRBD2. Germline V lookup: CDR1 WNHNN, CDR2 SYGVQD (reference sequence). J gave up 8 bases and V 6 bases, and 7 bases lay outside the gene matches. The CDR3 is made up of 15 amino acids. The CDR3 loop reads CASSSTSGRSYEQFF. DNA of the CDR3: TGCGCCAGCAGCTCGACTAGCGGGAGGTCATATGAGCAGTTCTTC.

The chain employs TRBV4-2 and TRBJ2-5, with a possible D match to TRBD2 (6 bases). Trimming cost V 3 bases and J 5 bases, with 25 bases left between them. Germline V gives CDR1 LGHNA, CDR2 YNFKEQ. The CDR3 is 18 amino acids. The DNA of the CDR3 is TGTGCCAGCAGCCACCTCGGAGGGCCAGGAATGGGCGGGGAGACCCAGTACTTC. Protein sequence: CASSHLGGPGMGGETQYF.

In this sample, this clone turned up a few times. The gene calls are TRBV3-1 (or the pseudogene TRBV3-2) and TRBJ2-5; 10 bases fit TRBD2. V gave up 7 bases and J gave up 4 bases; unmatched junction bases: 6. Germline CDR1 is LGHDT and CDR2 is YNNKEL (reference sequence). This CDR3 region has 14 residues. CDR3 amino acids: CASKRGGHLETQYF. In DNA, the CDR3 is TGTGCCAGCAAGCGGGGGGGCCATTTAGAGACCCAGTACTTC.

The chain couples TRBV3-1 (or the pseudogene TRBV3-2) to TRBJ2-3, with 11 bases lining up with TRBD2. V dropped 1 base and J dropped 8; count of bases not matched to a gene: 8. Germline CDR1 is LGHDT and CDR2 is YNNKEL (reference sequence). The CDR3 is made up of 16 amino acids. DNA for the CDR3: TGTGCCAGCAGCCAAGGACTAGCGGGGCGTTTGAGTACGCAGTATTTT. This encodes CASSQGLAGRLSTQYF.

The V and J genes are TRBV19 and TRBJ1-2; 7 nucleotides agree with TRBD1. The V gene's germline CDR1 is LNHDA and CDR2 SQIVND (reference sequence). V trimming: 8 bases; J trimming: 5 bases; junction bases outside the gene matches: 11. The CDR3 is 14 amino acids. The DNA of the CDR3 is TGTGCCAGTTTCTTGGGGACAGACGGATATGGCTACACCTTC. It specifies CASFLGTDGYGYTF.

This clone was counted at least ten times. The chain couples TRBV5-4 to TRBJ2-2; possibly TRBD2 for D (5 bases). The ends were cut back, 0 bases at V and 1 base at J, with 7 bases in the middle. Germline-derived CDR1 and CDR2 are SGHNT and YYREEE (reference sequence). This CDR3 is built from 15 residues. In DNA form, the CDR3 reads TGTGCCAGCAGCTTGGGGACTGGGAACACCGGGGAGCTGTTTTTT. Its protein product is CASSLGTGNTGELFF.

There are a few counts of this clone. The CDR3 region has the DNA TGTGCCATAAGGACAAGCCCCCAGAACACTGAAGCTTTCTTT. This sequence encodes CAIRTSPQNTEAFF. V usage is TRBV10-3 and J usage is TRBJ1-1; a possible D gene is TRBD1 (5 bases). In germline, CDR1 is ENHRY, CDR2 SYGVKD. The CDR3 spans 14 residues. With 9 bases removed from V and 1 base from J, the gap between germline ends came to 15 bases.

This chain joins TRBV7-9 and TRBJ2-5; 9 bases line up with TRBD2. Trimming removed 8 bases from V and 0 bases from J; junction bases left unmatched: 4. Germline assignment: CDR1 SEHNR and CDR2 FQNEAQ (reference sequence). The CDR3 runs to 14 residues. The CDR3 nucleotides are TGTGCCAGCGTGAGCGGGGGGAACCAAGAGACCCAGTACTTC. Its translation: CASVSGGNQETQYF. Together with reference TRBV7-9 and TRBJ2-5, the CDR3 gives the full variable domain: DTGVSQNPRHKITKRGQNVTFRCDPISEHNRLYWYRQTLGQGPEFLTYFQNEAQLEKSRLLSDRFSAERPKGSFSTLEIQRTEQGDSAMYLCASVSGGNQETQYFGPGTRLLVL.

The gene calls are TRBV30 and TRBJ2-7; tentative D call: TRBD2 (5 bases). Per the germline V gene, CDR1 is GTSNPN and CDR2 is SVGIG (reference sequence). V was cut by 3 bases and J by 2 bases, with 5 bases left in between. The CDR3 has 11 residues. Here the CDR3 DNA reads TGTGCCTGGAGCGGGACCTACGAGCAGTACTTC. The encoded protein is CAWSGTYEQYF.